This TCR beta chain was identified during a study of CD4 T cells in relation to SARS-CoV-2 and coronaviruses. General study points: In approximately 71% of donors, memory CD4+ clonotypes crossrecognized SARS-CoV-2 and at least one common cold coronavirus spike.

This clone has a single count. Its cognate antigen is unknown. Sequencing was performed with immunoSEQ multiplex PCR; in TCRdb, only in-frame clones are kept and a portion is missing. The repertoire holds 35,000 to 40,000 clones, with more than 60% as singletons. The sample consisted of memory CD4+ T cells from PBMCs, cultured in vitro. The sequence was obtained from an adult with COVID-19.

CDR3 protein: CASSPPPGTSSSYNEQFF. The CDR3 DNA reads TGTGCCAGCAGTCCCCCACCCGGGACATCCAGCTCCTACAATGAGCAGTTCTTC. The chain recombines TRBV28 with TRBJ2-1, with D tentatively TRBD1 (6 bases). Germline-derived CDR1 and CDR2 are MDHEN and SYDVKM. The CDR3 is made up of 18 amino acids. The V gene lost 5 bases and the J gene lost 0 bases, with 20 bases spanning the gap.